This note documents a single T cell receptor (beta chain) sequence. Antigen specificity is unknown. V gave up 0 bases and J gave up 0 bases, with 22 bases separating them. Germline CDR1 is SQVTM and CDR2 is ANQGSEA. The CDR3 is made up of 19 amino acids. TCR alpha and beta CDR3 regions were amplified from RNA using iRepertoire nested multiplex PCR. Tissue mRNA or PBMC total RNA, roughly 100-400 ng, went into one-step reverse transcription and amplification. A single record per CDR3 protein comes from TCRdb applying MiXCR to the multiplex PCR reads. The repertoire holds 170,000 or so distinct CDR3 sequences, with around 45% as singletons. The sample belongs to a study of glioma-infiltrating T cells. Study results and limitations: Tissue and blood shared very few CDR3 sequences.

The sequenced sample was glioma tissue, nonneoplastic brain tissue, or PBMCs (not recorded which). The genes are TRBV29-1 and TRBJ2-3; D is perhaps TRBD1 (5 bases). This TCR was sampled from a human donor with low-grade glioma or glioblastoma, undergoing nonglioma brain surgery, or in good health (not recorded which). In nucleotides, the CDR3 is TGCAGCGTTGAAGATCCTGTCAGGGCGGACGTAACTAGCACAGATACGCAGTATTTT. Its translation is CSVEDPVRADVTSTDTQYF.